This T cell receptor beta chain is drawn from a study of T cells in Graves' hyperthyroidism and ophthalmopathy. This clonotype was observed many times. The CDR3 covers 14 residues. CDR1 and CDR2 (germline): LNHDA, SQIVND (reference sequence). The J segment lost 2 bases and the V segment lost 6 bases, leaving 5 bases of the junction unmatched. The CDR3 regions of TCR beta were amplified from RNA transcripts. With the HTBI primer set, the TCR CDR3 went through a first round of RT-PCR. A single record per CDR3 protein comes from TCRdb applying MiXCR to the multiplex PCR reads. The sample has fewer than 650,000 distinct CDR3 sequences, roughly 14% seen once; the top ten hold approximately 4.3%.

Material for sequencing was blood. The chain links TRBV19 to TRBJ1-2; 8 positions match TRBD1. This sequence was found in a woman aged 35 to 49 with Graves' ophthalmopathy. The CDR3 is CASREDRENYGYTF. The CDR3 region has the DNA TGTGCCAGTAGGGAGGACAGGGAGAACTATGGCTACACCTTC.